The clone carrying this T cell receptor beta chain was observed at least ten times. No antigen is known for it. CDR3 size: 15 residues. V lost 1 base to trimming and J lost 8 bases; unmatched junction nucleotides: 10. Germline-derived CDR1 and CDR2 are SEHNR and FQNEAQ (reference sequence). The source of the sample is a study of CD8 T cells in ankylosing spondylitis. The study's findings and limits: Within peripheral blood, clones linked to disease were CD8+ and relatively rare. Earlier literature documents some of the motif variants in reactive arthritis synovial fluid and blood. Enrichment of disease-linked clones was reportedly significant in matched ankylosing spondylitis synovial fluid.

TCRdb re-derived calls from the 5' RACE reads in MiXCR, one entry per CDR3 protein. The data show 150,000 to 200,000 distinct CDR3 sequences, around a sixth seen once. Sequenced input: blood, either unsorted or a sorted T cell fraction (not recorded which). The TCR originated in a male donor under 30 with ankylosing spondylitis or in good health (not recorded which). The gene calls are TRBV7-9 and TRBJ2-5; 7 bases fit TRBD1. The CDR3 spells CASSLGGTAQQTQYF. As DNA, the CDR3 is TGTGCCAGCAGCTTAGGAGGGACAGCGCAGCAAACCCAGTACTTC.